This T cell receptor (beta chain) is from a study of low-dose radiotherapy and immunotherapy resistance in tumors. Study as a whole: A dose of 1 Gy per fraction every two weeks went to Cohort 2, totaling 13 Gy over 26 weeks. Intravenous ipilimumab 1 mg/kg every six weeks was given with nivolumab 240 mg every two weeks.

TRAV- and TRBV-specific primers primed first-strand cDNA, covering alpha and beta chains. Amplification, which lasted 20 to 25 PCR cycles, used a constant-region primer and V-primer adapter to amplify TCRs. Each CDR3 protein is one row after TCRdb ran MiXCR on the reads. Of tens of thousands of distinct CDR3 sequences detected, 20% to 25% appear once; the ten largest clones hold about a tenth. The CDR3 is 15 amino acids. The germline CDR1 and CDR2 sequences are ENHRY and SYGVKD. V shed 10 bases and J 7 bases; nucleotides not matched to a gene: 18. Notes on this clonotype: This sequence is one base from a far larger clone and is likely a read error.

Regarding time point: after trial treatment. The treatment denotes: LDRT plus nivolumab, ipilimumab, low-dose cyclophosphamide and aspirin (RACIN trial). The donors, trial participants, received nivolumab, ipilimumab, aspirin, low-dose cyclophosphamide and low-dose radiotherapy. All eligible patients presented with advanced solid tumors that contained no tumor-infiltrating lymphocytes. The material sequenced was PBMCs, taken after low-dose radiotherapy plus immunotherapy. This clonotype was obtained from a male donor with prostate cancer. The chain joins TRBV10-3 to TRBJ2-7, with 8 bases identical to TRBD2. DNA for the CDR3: TGTGCCACCGCCCCAACTAGCGGCGCTTACAATGAGCAGTACTTC. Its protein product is CATAPTSGAYNEQYF.